These 18 T cell receptor beta chains came from one sample sequenced in a study of blood T cell repertoires in COVID-19. Using immunoSEQ multiplex PCR, the repertoire was profiled, and TCRdb retains in-frame clones only, with some absent. The sample lists approximately 36,000 clones, approximately 75% occurring once. Sequenced material: peripheral blood. Receptor source: a human donor in a cohort sampled during active or convalescent COVID-19. The donor label of this sample is uncertain.

CDR3 residues: CAWSRSSGSQGEQFF. CDR3 DNA sequence: TGTGCCTGGAGTAGAAGTAGCGGGAGCCAGGGTGAGCAGTTCTTC. This chain connects TRBV30 to TRBJ2-1; 9 bases are shared with TRBD2. This CDR3 has 15 residues. Per the germline V gene, CDR1 is GTSNPN and CDR2 is SVGIG (reference sequence). Trimming took 2 bases from V and 9 from J; bases not matched to a gene: 11.

The rearrangement uses TRBV6-5 and TRBJ1-2, with D possibly TRBD1 on 5 matching bases. Germline V lookup: CDR1 MNHEY, CDR2 SVGAGI. Trimming pared 7 bases from V and 8 bases from J, leaving 17 bases between. CDR3 length: 13 residues. The DNA of the CDR3 is TGTGCCAGCAAACATACCCGGGGGAGGGGCTACACCTTC. Its protein product is CASKHTRGRGYTF.

The chain couples TRBV29-1 to TRBJ2-3; TRBD1 might be the D (5 bases). Trimming left V 7 bases short and J 1 base short, with 18 bases between. Germline V lookup: CDR1 SQVTM, CDR2 ANQGSEA. This CDR3 is built from 15 residues. The CDR3 region has the DNA TGCAGCGCCGGAACGGTCAGGGTGGGCACAGATACGCAGTATTTT. It yields the protein CSAGTVRVGTDTQYF.

This chain joins TRBV4-2 and TRBJ1-2; unclear D gene. This CDR3 is 15 amino acids long. Germline V gene data show CDR1 as LGHNA and CDR2 as YNFKEQ. Trimming stripped 1 base from V and 8 bases from J, with 17 bases between. CDR3 protein: CASSQGQDPPGGYTF. Here the CDR3 DNA reads TGTGCCAGCAGCCAAGGACAAGACCCTCCGGGGGGCTACACCTTC.

The chain links TRBV5-1 to TRBJ1-1; tentatively, D is TRBD1 (6 bases). V was clipped by 2 bases and J by 3 bases, with 11 bases between them. The CDR3 totals 14 residues. Germline assignment: CDR1 SGHRS and CDR2 YFSETQ. This CDR3 is CASSFGQQDTEAFF. CDR3 coding DNA: TGCGCCAGCAGCTTTGGACAGCAAGACACTGAAGCTTTCTTT.

The rearrangement joins TRBV13 to TRBJ2-7, with 7 bases fitting TRBD2. The CDR3 runs 14 residues. Per the germline V gene, CDR1 is PRHDT and CDR2 is FYEKMQ (reference sequence). V lost 1 base and J lost 1; bases outside the gene matches: 1. In DNA form, the CDR3 reads TGTGCCAGCAGCTTAGCGGGAGGTTCCTACGAGCAGTACTTC. Its translation is CASSLAGGSYEQYF.

The chain is built from TRBV13 and TRBJ2-1, with D possibly being TRBD1 (6 bases). CDR1 PRHDT and CDR2 FYEKMQ come from the germline V gene (reference sequence). Between the trimmed V and J ends, which lost 5 bases and 6 bases, there was a span of 14 bases. The CDR3 loop spans 14 amino acids. The CDR3 spells CASSVGQFFNEQFF. The CDR3 coding sequence is TGTGCCAGCAGCGTCGGACAGTTCTTCAATGAGCAGTTCTTC.

The chain has TRBV6-2 or TRBV6-3 and TRBJ1-2; maybe TRBD1 (6 bases). Trimming took 5 bases from V and 4 from J, leaving 11 bases between them. The germline V gene encodes CDR1 MNHEY and CDR2 SVGEGT. This CDR3 spans 13 amino acids. The CDR3 reads CASSAGEGYGYTF. The CDR3 DNA reads TGTGCCAGCAGTGCAGGGGAGGGCTATGGCTACACCTTC.

V and J are TRBV6-1 and TRBJ2-2, with TRBD2 matching 10 bases. The CDR3 totals 15 residues. Unmatched junction bases numbered 4, after V lost 3 bases and J lost 6 bases. The V gene's germline CDR1 is MNHNS and CDR2 SASEGT. Here the CDR3 reads CASSELAGVPGELFF. The CDR3 DNA follows: TGTGCCAGCAGTGAGCTAGCGGGAGTTCCCGGGGAGCTGTTTTTT.

This clone has a single count. This chain connects TRBV24-1 to TRBJ1-1; the D gene is possibly TRBD1 (6 bases). V lost 0 bases and J lost 1, with 17 bases in between. The CDR3 has 18 amino acids. In germline, CDR1 is KGHDR, CDR2 SFDVKD. CDR3 nucleotides: TGTGCCACCAGTGATTTGCAAGGGCAGGGGCACTCGAACACTGAAGCTTTCTTT. This gives the protein CATSDLQGQGHSNTEAFF.

The V call is TRBV30, the J call TRBJ2-5, with D unresolved. Germline V gene data show CDR1 as GTSNPN and CDR2 as SVGIG (reference sequence). This CDR3 has 13 amino acids. V was cut by 0 bases and J by 2 bases, with 7 bases left in between. CDR3 DNA sequence: TGTGCCTGGAGTGTATTACTTCAAGAGACCCAGTACTTC. Its translation: CAWSVLLQETQYF.

This clone has a handful of counts. The gene calls are TRBV4-3 and TRBJ2-7; D remains ambiguous. The CDR3 loop spans 13 amino acids. CDR1 is LGHNA, CDR2 YSLEER, per germline. Trimming stripped 0 bases from V and 7 bases from J, with 10 bases between. CDR3 DNA sequence: TGCGCCAGCAGCCAAGATGCGGCGAGGGAGCAGTACTTC. Its protein is CASSQDAAREQYF.

Comments on this clone: This sample also contains other DNA sequences that code for the same CDR3. The V call is TRBV9, the J call TRBJ1-3; D is unresolved. The CDR3 has 13 amino acids. The V end was cut by 4 bases, the J end by 0 bases, with 5 bases between. Germline V gene lookup returns CDR1 SGDLS and CDR2 YYNGEE. The CDR3 bases are TGTGCCAGCAGCTCCAGCTCTGGAAACACCATATATTTT. Protein sequence: CASSSSSGNTIYF.

The V and J genes are TRBV7-9 and TRBJ2-7; D may be TRBD2 (6 bases). Germline V lookup: CDR1 SEHNR, CDR2 FQNEAQ (reference sequence). V lost 4 bases to trimming and J lost 2 bases, with 9 bases between them. This CDR3 contains 13 residues. In DNA, the CDR3 is TGTGCCAGCAGCTCCGGGAGAGCCTACGAGCAGTACTTC. Its protein product is CASSSGRAYEQYF.

The rearrangement links TRBV4-3 to TRBJ1-4; the match to TRBD1 covers 7 bases. This CDR3 contains 15 residues. Per the germline V gene, CDR1 is LGHNA and CDR2 is YSLEER. V lost 2 bases and J lost 7; bases outside the gene matches: 7. The CDR3 nucleotides read TGCGCCAGCAGCCAAATGGGACAGCCGAGTGAAAAACTGTTTTTT. Translated, it gives CASSQMGQPSEKLFF.

The rearrangement links TRBV4-2 to TRBJ2-3, with D possibly being TRBD2 (6 bases). The CDR3 contains 15 residues. The germline V gene encodes CDR1 LGHNA and CDR2 YNFKEQ. V gave up 3 bases and J gave up 2 bases, with 12 bases separating them. CDR3 amino acids: CASSQAGTLTDTQYF. In nucleotides, the CDR3 is TGTGCCAGCAGCCAGGCCGGGACTCTCACAGATACGCAGTATTTT.

This chain links TRBV29-1 with TRBJ2-3, with D possibly TRBD1 on 8 matching bases. Deletions cut 7 bases from V and 0 bases from J, with 17 bases between. Germline CDR1 reads SQVTM; CDR2 reads ANQGSEA. The CDR3 has 15 residues. CDR3 DNA sequence: TGCAGCGCCATAGGACAGGGAGGGAGCACAGATACGCAGTATTTT. It codes for CSAIGQGGSTDTQYF.

The chain has TRBV4-2 and TRBJ2-6; D is perhaps TRBD2 (5 bases). The CDR3 length is 16 residues. Trimming took off 2 bases at V and 0 bases at J, with 8 bases between the two ends. Germline V gene sequence: CDR1 LGHNA, CDR2 YNFKEQ. As DNA, the CDR3 is TGTGCCAGCAGCCAACGGGAATTCTCTGGGGCCAACGTCCTGACTTTC. It yields the protein CASSQREFSGANVLTF.